Sequencing of this T cell receptor (beta chain) was carried out in a study of cytomegalovirus exposure and HLA in healthy donors. The study, taken as a whole, reports: Some V segments (TRBV6-2 and TRBV6-3 among them) were excluded as indistinguishable. Later on, an analysis showed TCR association rates differing by HLA locus, with DRB1 the most and HLA-C the fewest.

PCR involved 60 Vbeta and 13 Jbeta primers. Sequencing was performed with immunoSEQ multiplex PCR; in TCRdb, only in-frame clones are kept and a portion is missing. Among 150,000 to 200,000 clones listed, 84% were seen once. Germline V gives CDR1 MNHEY, CDR2 SVGAGI. The CDR3 contains 12 residues. To note about this clone: What it binds is not known.

This chain uses TRBV6-5 with TRBJ1-4; unclear D gene. Gene TRBJ2-2 matches the end of the DNA better, so the J call may be wrong. The sample consisted of PBMCs. This TCR came from a woman aged 50 to 65 in good health and CMV-seropositive. CDR3 DNA sequence: TGTGCCAGCAGTTACTGGCCTCGGGAGCTGTTTTTT. Translation: CASSYWPRELFF.